These T cell receptor beta chains were read from a single sample in a study of cytomegalovirus exposure and HLA in healthy donors. Libraries were prepared by immunoSEQ multiplex PCR; TCRdb keeps only in-frame clonotypes and omits some of them. Of 150,000 to 200,000 clones in the sample, roughly nine tenths were seen once. The material sequenced was PBMCs. These receptors originate from a woman in her 30s in good health and CMV-seronegative. CDR3s include the opening cysteine and the closing phenylalanine or tryptophan. Fields, in order: D gene, clone size, J gene, V gene, CDR3 protein, CDR3 DNA. A D gene is named only where the DNA matches it firmly. Size is stated for part of the rows, as once, few or many counts, or as a class when the clone is expanded.

NA once TRBJ1-2 TRBV29-1 CSVVDGTYGYTF TGCAGCGTTGTTGACGGAACCTATGGCTACACCTTC
TRBD2 NA TRBJ2-1 TRBV6-6 CATLAGGRGNEQFF TGTGCCACCCTAGCGGGAGGGAGGGGGAATGAGCAGTTCTTC
NA NA TRBJ1-3 TRBV4-3 CASSQDRPSTGMRNTIYF TGCGCCAGCAGCCAAGATCGCCCCTCGACAGGTATGAGAAACACCATATATTTT
TRBD2 NA TRBJ2-7 TRBV2 CATSLAGVSNEQYF TGTGCCACCTCCCTAGCGGGAGTTAGCAACGAGCAGTACTTC
TRBD2 few TRBJ2-1 TRBV19 CASTMTSGGYNEQFF TGTGCCAGTACCATGACTAGCGGGGGGTACAATGAGCAGTTCTTC
NA NA TRBJ2-7 TRBV28 CASKPTNQGYSYEQYF TGTGCCAGCAAGCCGACTAACCAAGGCTATAGCTACGAGCAGTACTTC
NA NA TRBJ2-7 TRBV10-2 CASRTGPYEQYF TGCGCCAGCAGAACAGGCCCCTACGAGCAGTACTTC
NA NA TRBJ1-3 TRBV5-1 CASSLARAEGNTIYF TGCGCCAGCAGCTTGGCCCGGGCGGAGGGAAACACCATATATTTT
NA NA TRBJ1-1 TRBV6-4 CASSVEGNTEAFF TGTGCCAGCAGCGTAGAGGGGAACACTGAAGCTTTCTTT
NA NA TRBJ1-5 TRBV5-4 CASSGDVHQPQHF TGTGCCAGCAGCGGTGACGTCCATCAGCCCCAGCATTTT
TRBD2 NA TRBJ2-7 TRBV7-3 CASSPGLGGEQYF TGTGCCAGCAGCCCGGGACTAGGGGGCGAGCAGTACTTC
NA NA TRBJ2-5 TRBV5-1 CASSLSRRPSQETQYF TGCGCCAGCAGCCTGTCAAGGAGGCCGTCTCAAGAGACCCAGTACTTC
TRBD1 NA TRBJ2-7 TRBV5-1 CASSTWTGGEQYF TGCGCCAGCAGCACCTGGACAGGGGGCGAGCAGTACTTC
TRBD2 NA TRBJ2-3 TRBV19 CASTERGEKDTQYF TGTGCCAGTACTGAGCGGGGGGAAAAAGATACGCAGTATTTT
NA few TRBJ2-1 TRBV7-9 CASSTSLAVSYNEQFF TGTGCCAGCAGCACATCATTAGCGGTCTCCTACAATGAGCAGTTCTTC
NA few TRBJ1-6 TRBV7-6 CASSQDSPNSPLHF TGTGCCAGCAGCCAAGACTCCCCAAATTCACCCCTCCACTTT
NA NA TRBJ2-3 TRBV2 CASSVAAISTDTQYF TGTGCCAGCAGTGTAGCGGCAATTAGCACAGATACGCAGTATTTT
TRBD2 NA TRBJ2-2 TRBV19 CASSVTSDGGELFF TGTGCCAGTAGCGTCACTAGCGACGGCGGGGAGCTGTTTTTT
NA NA TRBJ2-3 TRBV4-3 CASSQEFGGATDTQYF TGCGCCAGCAGCCAAGAATTTGGCGGGGCCACAGATACGCAGTATTTT
NA NA TRBJ2-3 TRBV7-8 CASSLARKTDTQYF TGTGCCAGCAGCTTAGCGCGGAAGACAGATACGCAGTATTTT
NA NA TRBJ1-1 TRBV9 CASSDPSAPTQEMNTEAFF TGTGCCAGCAGCGACCCAAGTGCCCCCACACAGGAGATGAACACTGAAGCTTTCTTT
NA NA TRBJ2-3 TRBV11-2 CASSSSGTSTDTQYF TGTGCCAGCAGCTCGTCCGGGACTAGCACAGATACGCAGTATTTT
NA NA TRBJ2-1 TRBV29-1 CSTPKHSGGDEQFF TGCAGCACGCCCAAACATAGCGGTGGGGATGAGCAGTTCTTC
NA NA TRBJ1-1 TRBV27 CASSPWQGRGYAEAFF TGTGCCAGCAGTCCCTGGCAGGGGAGAGGGTACGCTGAAGCTTTCTTT
TRBD1 NA TRBJ2-1 TRBV5-4 CASSFRQTGGNEQFF TGTGCCAGCAGCTTCCGCCAGACAGGGGGCAATGAGCAGTTCTTC
NA few TRBJ1-6 TRBV19 CASSIRDSPLHF TGTGCCAGTAGTATACGAGATTCACCCCTCCACTTT
NA NA TRBJ1-1 TRBV7-9 CASREGGTEAFF TGTGCCAGCAGAGAGGGGGGGACTGAAGCTTTCTTT
TRBD2 few TRBJ2-3 TRBV29-1 CSVDRGLTDTQYF TGCAGCGTTGATCGGGGACTAACAGATACGCAGTATTTT
NA NA TRBJ1-3 TRBV4-3 CASSQGAVASGERNTIYF TGCGCCAGCAGCCAGGGGGCCGTGGCCAGCGGCGAACGAAACACCATATATTTT
TRBD2 NA TRBJ2-5 TRBV5-6 CASSSGLAGPGETQYF TGTGCCAGCAGCTCGGGACTAGCGGGGCCCGGAGAGACCCAGTACTTC
NA NA TRBJ2-7 TRBV5-1 CASSLGGFSYEQYF TGCGCCAGCAGCTTGGGGGGATTTTCCTACGAGCAGTACTTC
NA few TRBJ1-2 TRBV5-1 CASSLGGRRNYGYTF TGCGCCAGCAGCTTGGGAGGGAGGAGGAACTATGGCTACACCTTC
TRBD1 NA TRBJ1-1 TRBV6-5 CAIKTGGSTEAFF TGTGCCATCAAGACAGGGGGAAGTACTGAAGCTTTCTTT
TRBD2 NA TRBJ2-1 TRBV7-3 CASSLGGGEQFF TGTGCCAGCAGCTTAGGCGGGGGTGAGCAGTTCTTC
NA NA TRBJ2-1 TRBV19 CASSWAYNEQFF TGTGCCAGTAGTTGGGCCTACAATGAGCAGTTCTTC
TRBD1 NA TRBJ1-2 TRBV9 CASSVGDTGRGLYGYTF TGTGCCAGCAGCGTGGGAGATACGGGAAGGGGGCTCTATGGCTACACCTTC
TRBD2 NA TRBJ2-1 TRBV9 CASSVNPVAGAPREQFF TGTGCCAGCAGCGTAAATCCCGTAGCGGGAGCTCCCCGTGAGCAGTTCTTC
NA NA TRBJ2-2 TRBV30 CAWSVMAGMAGELFF TGTGCCTGGAGTGTAATGGCGGGGATGGCCGGGGAGCTGTTTTTT
NA NA TRBJ2-2 TRBV7-9 CASSLAGSGGELFF TGTGCCAGCAGCTTAGCGGGGAGCGGCGGGGAGCTGTTTTTT
TRBD2 NA TRBJ2-7 TRBV5-8 CASSSGIGTRTYEQYF TGTGCCAGCAGCTCTGGGATCGGGACTAGAACCTACGAGCAGTACTTC
NA NA TRBJ2-7 TRBV19 CASSGGRPPYEQYF TGTGCCAGTAGTGGGGGACGGCCACCCTACGAGCAGTACTTC
NA NA TRBJ2-3 TRBV29-1 CSVRTMAGGTDTQYF TGCAGCGTTCGAACCATGGCAGGGGGCACAGATACGCAGTATTTT
NA NA TRBJ1-5 TRBV28 CASSVGDQPQHF TGTGCCAGCAGTGTGGGAGATCAGCCCCAGCATTTT
NA NA TRBJ1-2 TRBV29-1 CSVPTGRGYGYTF TGCAGCGTACCCACAGGGAGGGGGTATGGCTACACCTTC